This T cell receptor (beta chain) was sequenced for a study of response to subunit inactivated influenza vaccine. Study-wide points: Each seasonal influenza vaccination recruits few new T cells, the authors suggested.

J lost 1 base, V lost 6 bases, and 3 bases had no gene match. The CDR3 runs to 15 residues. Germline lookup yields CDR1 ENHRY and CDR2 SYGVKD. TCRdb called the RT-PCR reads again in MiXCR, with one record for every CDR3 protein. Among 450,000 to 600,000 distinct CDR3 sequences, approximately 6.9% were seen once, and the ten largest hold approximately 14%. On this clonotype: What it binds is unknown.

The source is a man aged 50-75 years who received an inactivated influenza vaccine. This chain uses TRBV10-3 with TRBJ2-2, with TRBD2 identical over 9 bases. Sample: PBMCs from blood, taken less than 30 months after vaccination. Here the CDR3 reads CAIRPSGENTGELFF. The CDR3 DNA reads TGTGCCATCAGACCTAGCGGGGAGAACACCGGGGAGCTGTTTTTT.